This T cell receptor beta chain was recorded in a study of early T cells in non-severe SARS-CoV-2 infection. Study-wide background: Chains from this unsorted whole-blood bulk RNA could not be paired. General study findings and limits: Matching results from VDJdb favored anti-spike CD8 responses, leaving private and CD4 specificities undetected.

The TCR library protocol attached unique molecular identifiers to the individual cDNA molecules. TCRdb re-called the 5' RACE reads with MiXCR, one entry per CDR3 protein. The sample lists around 26,000 distinct CDR3 sequences, 5.1% occurring once. There are many counts of this clonotype. The target antigen is unknown. CDR3 length: 16 residues. V lost 1 base to trimming and J lost 7 bases; unmatched junction nucleotides: 6. CDR1 is SGHDN and CDR2 is FVKESK in the germline V gene. The source material was whole blood. The chain employs TRBV14 and TRBJ1-6; TRBD1 aligns across 8 bases. This receptor was taken from an adult who was a healthcare worker with PCR-confirmed SARS-CoV-2 infection or an uninfected control (not recorded which). CDR3 sequence (DNA): TGTGCCAGCAGCCAAGCCGGGACAGGCCAAAATTCACCCCTCCACTTT. Protein sequence: CASSQAGTGQNSPLHF.